This TCR beta chain was identified during a study of cytotoxic CD8 clonotypes in ibrutinib-treated CLL. Study summary: The response samples were taken once patients had been treated for a median of approximately 12 months, range 6 to 36.

This CDR3 has 11 residues. CDR1 and CDR2 (germline): GTSNPN, SVGIG (reference sequence). Trimming cost V 4 bases and J 8 bases, with 11 bases left between them. Method: immunoSEQ multiplex PCR; TCRdb's copy keeps in-frame clones and lacks some. The table lists 45,000 or so clones, over 60% of them singletons. This chain joins TRBV30 and TRBJ1-2; D is unclear. The sample in question was PBMCs, obtained after 12 months of ibrutinib treatment. This TCR was sampled from a human donor with chronic lymphocytic leukemia. The CDR3 DNA sequence: TGTGCCTGGATGTGGTCGGGGGGCTACACCTTC. Its protein is CAWMWSGGYTF.